The 17 T cell receptor beta chains below were found in one sample sequenced in a study of spatial heterogeneity in lung cancer. Whole-study results and caveats: Counts of expanded alpha and beta TCRs within tumors tracked the tumor nonsynonymous mutation count.

Time point specified: sample taken at primary tumor resection. TCRdb analysed the 5' RACE reads with MiXCR anew, one entry per CDR3 protein. Among approximately 18,000 distinct CDR3 sequences, approximately 9.7% were seen once, and the ten largest hold less than 25%. These TCRs' antigens remain unknown. This sample comprised lung tumor tissue, obtained at surgery. These receptors were collected from a female donor with early-stage non-small cell lung cancer.

This clonotype was counted at least ten times. Because the library targeted alpha chains, this beta chain is an off-target read whose size means little. This chain uses TRBV20-1 with TRBJ2-2, with D tentatively TRBD1 or TRBD2 (5 bases each). Trimming removed 2 bases at V and 6 bases at J, with 7 bases between. Germline V gene lookup returns CDR1 DFQATT and CDR2 SNEGSKA (reference sequence). This CDR3 has 12 amino acids. CDR3 nucleotide sequence: TGCAGTGCTAGAAGAGGGGCCGGGGAGCTGTTTTTT. Translating gives CSARRGAGELFF.

This clonotype was seen many times. This beta chain is a stray sequence in a library constructed for alpha chains; its clone size is not meaningful. The chain employs TRBV7-6 and TRBJ2-5; the D is unclear. This CDR3 region has 16 residues. Germline CDR1 reads SGHVS; CDR2 reads FNYEAQ. Deletions cut 3 bases from V and 5 bases from J, with 19 bases between. The CDR3 region has the DNA TGTGCCAGCAGCTTTGCAGACTCTTTTCGGGCGGAGACCCAGTACTTC. Encoded protein: CASSFADSFRAETQYF. Full variable domain (rest looked up from reference TRBV7-6 and TRBJ2-5): GAGVSQSPRYKVTKRGQDVALRCDPISGHVSLYWYRQALGQGPEFLTYFNYEAQQDKSGLPNDRFSAERPEGSISTLTIQRTEQRDSAMYRCASSFADSFRAETQYFGPGTRLLVL.

This clonotype was counted between two and nine times. Since the library was made to target alpha chains, this beta chain is a stray read and its abundance is not meaningful. This chain connects TRBV12-3 or TRBV12-4 to TRBJ2-5; D is unclear. Trimming removed 5 bases from V and 9 bases from J, with 16 bases in between. The length of the CDR3 is 13 residues. The CDR3 protein is CASSTQDGSSQYF. The CDR3 DNA reads TGTGCCAGCAGTACTCAGGACGGTTCGTCCCAGTACTTC.

This clonotype was seen many times. Because the library targeted alpha chains, this beta chain is an off-target read whose size means little. The chain joins TRBV18 to TRBJ2-5, with no clear D. Trimming pared 1 base from V and 7 bases from J, leaving 13 bases between. The germline CDR1 and CDR2 sequences are KGHSH and LQKENI. The CDR3 sequence is 14 residues long. The CDR3 bases are TGTGCCAGCTCACCACAGGGCGGTCCCGGGACCCAGTACTTC. This codes for CASSPQGGPGTQYF.

This clonotype was seen at least ten times. The size of this beta chain means little, since it is a stray read in a library made for alpha chains. This chain joins TRBV10-3 and TRBJ2-7; 8 nucleotides match TRBD1. The CDR3 is 12 residues long. Germline values: CDR1 ENHRY, CDR2 SYGVKD. The trim removed 6 bases at V and 6 bases at J, leaving 4 bases unmatched. CDR3 sequence: CAIRNRGSEQYF. Written as DNA, the CDR3 is TGTGCCATCAGGAACAGGGGGTCCGAGCAGTACTTC.

This clonotype was observed many times. With the library built for alpha chains, this beta chain is off target and its frequency is not meaningful. The CDR3 nucleotides read TGTGCCAGCAAGATTCTAGGACCAGATACGCAGTATTTT. Translated, it gives CASKILGPDTQYF. The genes are TRBV2 and TRBJ2-3; D is undetermined. With 7 bases removed from V and 4 bases from J, the gap between germline ends came to 12 bases. The germline gives CDR1 SNHLY, CDR2 FYNNEI. This CDR3 has 13 residues.

This clonotype was detected ten times or more. Because this beta chain is a stray read in a library intended to capture alpha chains, its abundance should not be given much weight. J is TRBJ1-1 and V is TRBV12-3 or TRBV12-4; D gene ambiguous. CDR3 length: 13 residues. Trimming removed 3 bases from V and 8 bases from J, with 13 bases in between. The DNA for the CDR3 is TGTGCCAGCAGTTTCGCACAGCCTTCCGAAGCTTTCTTT. Translated, it gives CASSFAQPSEAFF.

About this clonotype itself: The library was designed around alpha chains, so this beta chain is a stray read whose abundance carries little weight. The chain couples TRBV5-1 to TRBJ1-1, with D tentatively TRBD1 (6 bases). The CDR3 consists of 15 residues. The V gene lost 0 bases and the J gene lost 2 bases, with 11 bases spanning the gap. Germline V gene data show CDR1 as SGHRS and CDR2 as YFSETQ. The CDR3 here is CASSLGLQGNTEAFF. The CDR3 DNA reads TGCGCCAGCAGCTTGGGACTACAGGGAAACACTGAAGCTTTCTTT.

This clonotype was recorded many times. Found in a library prepared for alpha chains, this beta chain is an off-target read, and its abundance has little meaning. The chain employs TRBV18 and TRBJ1-6; maybe TRBD1 (6 bases). Looked up from germline, CDR1 is KGHSH and CDR2 is LQKENI. V was clipped by 6 bases and J by 6 bases, with 15 bases between them. This CDR3 is 15 amino acids long. For the CDR3, the DNA is TGTGCCAGCTCGCTATCAGGGGCGATTAATTCACCCCTCCACTTT. Its protein is CASSLSGAINSPLHF.

This clonotype was seen more than once but under ten times. The library was designed around alpha chains, so this beta chain is a stray read whose abundance carries little weight. The chain recombines TRBV19 with TRBJ1-5; D is ambiguous. V shed 2 bases and J shed 6 bases, with 8 bases lying between them. Germline V CDR1 and CDR2: LNHDA, SQIVND (reference sequence). CDR3 length: 13 residues. This CDR3 is CASSIRYGQPQHF. The CDR3 coding sequence is TGTGCCAGTAGTATAAGGTATGGTCAGCCCCAGCATTTT.

Only a few counts were recorded for this clonotype. This beta chain is off target for a library built for alpha chains, so its abundance means little. This chain links TRBV11-2 with TRBJ2-2, with TRBD2 identical over 7 bases. V lost 5 bases, J lost 4 bases, and 10 bases stayed unmatched. The CDR3 consists of 16 residues. Germline loops: CDR1 SGHAT, CDR2 FQNNGV. The CDR3 protein is CASSPRGEGGTGELFF. In DNA, the CDR3 is TGTGCCAGCAGCCCCCGTGGGGAGGGCGGCACCGGGGAGCTGTTTTTT.

As to this clonotype: In a library made to pick up alpha chains, this beta chain is a stray read with a size that means little. The genes are TRBV24-1 and TRBJ1-2; TRBD1 matches 10 bases. Germline V gene lookup returns CDR1 KGHDR and CDR2 SFDVKD. V was clipped by 5 bases and J by 8 bases; unmatched bases: 10. The CDR3 has 15 amino acids. CDR3 nucleotide sequence: TGTGCCACCAGTGTTGGAGGACAGGGGGGACTCGGCTACACCTTC. Translation: CATSVGGQGGLGYTF.

On this clonotype itself: Because this beta chain is a stray read in a library intended to capture alpha chains, its abundance should not be given much weight. This chain connects TRBV20-1 to TRBJ1-4, with 7 bases that match TRBD1. The CDR3 spans 13 residues. V lost 0 bases and J lost 5; bases outside the gene matches: 0. CDR1 and CDR2 (germline): DFQATT, SNEGSKA (reference sequence). The DNA for the CDR3 is TGCAGTGCTAGAGACAGGGGGAATGAAAAACTGTTTTTT. Translated, it gives CSARDRGNEKLFF.

This clonotype is large. This beta chain is an off-target read within a library intended for alpha chains, so its frequency means little. V gene TRBV6-1 combines with J gene TRBJ1-2; 7 nucleotides agree with TRBD1. Germline trimming cut 7 bases from V and 0 bases from J; bases unmatched to any gene: 5. Germline values: CDR1 MNHNS, CDR2 SASEGT. The CDR3 covers 14 residues. The CDR3 reads CASTLGQTNYGYTF. In nucleotides, the CDR3 is TGTGCCAGCACTCTGGGACAGACTAACTATGGCTACACCTTC.

This clonotype was seen at least ten times. Since it is a stray read in a library aimed at alpha chains, this beta chain has a size that is not meaningful. This chain uses TRBV5-1 with TRBJ2-7; D is undetermined. Trimming pared 0 bases from V and 4 bases from J, leaving 11 bases between. CDR3 length: 14 amino acids. CDR1 SGHRS and CDR2 YFSETQ come from the germline V gene. CDR3 bases: TGCGCCAGCAGCTTGGCCGGTTGGAGATACGAGCAGTACTTC. This encodes CASSLAGWRYEQYF. The full variable domain, in which reference TRBV5-1 and TRBJ2-7 provide the parts outside the CDR3, is KAGVTQTPRYLIKTRGQQVTLSCSPISGHRSVSWYQQTPGQGLQFLFEYFSETQRNKGNFPGRFSGRQFSNSRSEMNVSTLELGDSALYLCASSLAGWRYEQYFGPGTRLTVT.

The sample holds many counts of this clonotype. The size of this beta chain means little, since it is a stray read in a library made for alpha chains. The V call is TRBV7-3, the J call TRBJ1-1; TRBD1 might be the D (5 bases). With 2 bases removed from V and 1 base from J, the gap between germline ends came to 8 bases. In germline, CDR1 is SGHTA, CDR2 FQGTGA. The CDR3 has 14 amino acids. CDR3 sequence: CASSLGRANTEAFF. In DNA, the CDR3 is TGTGCCAGCAGCTTAGGCAGGGCGAACACTGAAGCTTTCTTT.

This clonotype appeared many times. This beta chain is off target for a library built for alpha chains, so its abundance means little. The chain recombines TRBV9 with TRBJ2-3; 12 nucleotides match TRBD2. Germline CDR1 is SGDLS and CDR2 is YYNGEE. The CDR3 is 17 residues long. Germline trimming cut 0 bases from V and 2 bases from J; bases unmatched to any gene: 4. CDR3 sequence (DNA): TGTGCCAGCAGCGTAGAAGCTAGCGGGGGGGACACAGATACGCAGTATTTT. Its translation is CASSVEASGGDTDTQYF.